These 11 T cell receptor beta chains came from one sample sequenced in a study of T cells in Graves' hyperthyroidism and ophthalmopathy. Using RNA transcripts as the source, TCR beta CDR3 regions were amplified. TCR CDR3 regions were first amplified by RT-PCR with HTBI primers. TCRdb analysed the multiplex PCR reads with MiXCR anew, one entry per CDR3 protein. Among 600,000 to 750,000 distinct CDR3 sequences listed, roughly 17% were seen once. The sample was blood. The receptors come from a man between 50 and 59 years old with Graves' hyperthyroidism.

The rearrangement uses TRBV12-3 or TRBV12-4 and TRBJ2-6; D ambiguous. This CDR3 contains 16 residues. Trimming shortened V by 2 bases and J by 0 bases, and 8 bases separated the two germline ends. The CDR3 nucleotides read TGTGCCAGCAGTTTATACGGCAGCTCTGGGGCCAACGTCCTGACTTTC. This sequence encodes CASSLYGSSGANVLTF.

This clonotype has a count of ten or more. The rearrangement joins TRBV11-2 to TRBJ1-2; 7 nucleotides align to TRBD1. Germline V lookup: CDR1 SGHAT, CDR2 FQNNGV. The CDR3 sequence is 14 residues long. Trimming took 5 bases from V and 7 from J; bases not matched to a gene: 10. Here the CDR3 reads CASSEALAGGGYTF. CDR3 coding DNA: TGTGCCAGCAGCGAGGCCCTGGCAGGGGGTGGCTACACCTTC.

The V gene is TRBV27, the J gene TRBJ2-7; perhaps D is TRBD1 or TRBD2 (5 bases each). The CDR3 extends over 13 amino acids. Germline V gene sequence: CDR1 MNHEY, CDR2 SMNVEV (reference sequence). The V end was cut by 3 bases, the J end by 5 bases, with 11 bases between. CDR3 coding DNA: TGTGCCAGCAGTTTCAGGGAGTCCCACGAGCAGTACTTC. This encodes CASSFRESHEQYF.

The CDR3 protein is CASSLGAARGGETQYF. The CDR3 DNA sequence: TGTGCCAGCAGCTTAGGGGCGGCCAGGGGGGGCGAGACCCAGTACTTC. V and J are TRBV7-9 and TRBJ2-5; either TRBD1 or TRBD2 may fit D (7 bases each). The length of the CDR3 is 16 residues. The ends were cut back, 1 base at V and 5 bases at J, with 17 bases in the middle. Germline V gives CDR1 SEHNR, CDR2 FQNEAQ (reference sequence).

The chain couples TRBV18 to TRBJ1-1; D is undetermined. The V end lost 4 bases, the J end lost 2 bases, and 14 bases lay between the germline ends. The CDR3 is made up of 15 amino acids. Germline values: CDR1 KGHSH, CDR2 LQKENI. Here the CDR3 DNA reads TGTGCCAGCTCACTCGGAGGGAATTATAACACTGAAGCTTTCTTT. It translates to CASSLGGNYNTEAFF.

The sample holds a few counts of this clonotype. The chain combines TRBV5-6 with TRBJ2-2, with 12 bases that match TRBD2. CDR1 is SGHDT, CDR2 YYEEEE, per germline. The CDR3 spans 16 residues. J was trimmed by 4 bases and V by 3 bases; bases with no gene match: 4. The DNA for the CDR3 is TGTGCCAGCAGCTGGACTAGCGGGACCCCCACCGGGGAGCTGTTTTTT. Protein sequence: CASSWTSGTPTGELFF.

At least ten counts were recorded for this clonotype. V gene TRBV7-2 combines with J gene TRBJ1-5; D gene ambiguous. Trimming removed 1 base at V and 2 bases at J, with 9 bases between. This CDR3 has 15 residues. Germline V gene sequence: CDR1 SGHTA, CDR2 FQGNSA. CDR3 DNA: TGTGCCAGCAGCTTAGAAGGGTCGGGCAATCAGCCCCAGCATTTT. Its translation: CASSLEGSGNQPQHF.

In this sample, this clonotype turned up many times. The chain has TRBV2 and TRBJ1-2; no firm D call. V was clipped by 6 bases and J by 5 bases, with 10 bases between them. The CDR3 is 12 residues long. Germline V CDR1 and CDR2: SNHLY, FYNNEI. The CDR3 loop reads CASRNDLYGYTF. Written as DNA, the CDR3 is TGTGCCAGCAGGAATGACCTATATGGCTACACCTTC.

As concerns this clonotype: This may arise from a read error, as a much more abundant clone is one base away. The genes are TRBV15 and TRBJ1-3, with D possibly matching TRBD1 (5 bases). The germline V gene encodes CDR1 LNHNV and CDR2 YYDKDF (reference sequence). CDR3 length equals 18 residues. The CDR3 sequence: CATSRDKDSARSGDTIYF. The CDR3 bases are TGTGCCACCAGCAGAGATAAAGACAGCGCCCGCTCTGGAGACACCATATATTTT.

The chain uses TRBV10-1 and TRBJ2-2; 12 bases fit TRBD1. Germline values: CDR1 WNHNN, CDR2 SYGVQD (reference sequence). The junction had 10 bases not matched to a gene; V was cut back by 5 bases and J by 3 bases. There are 18 residues in the CDR3. The DNA of the CDR3 is TGCGCCAGCAGTCGCTCCGGGACAGGGGGCTATGACACCGGGGAGCTGTTTTTT. Protein product: CASSRSGTGGYDTGELFF.

This CDR3 reads CSASTGAGSREQYF. The CDR3 nucleotides read TGCAGTGCTAGTACCGGGGCAGGCTCGAGAGAGCAGTACTTC. The chain combines TRBV20-1 with TRBJ2-7, with D perhaps matching TRBD1 or TRBD2 (5 bases each). Germline lookup yields CDR1 DFQATT and CDR2 SNEGSKA (reference sequence). V was cut by 3 bases and J by 7 bases, with 19 bases left in between. The CDR3 sequence is 14 residues long.